The 3 T cell receptor beta chains below come from one sample, sequenced in a study of tumor and adjacent non-tumor tissue in lung cancer. This sample's RNA came from whole unsorted tissue. The library came from three nested PCR rounds adapted from ARM-PCR protocols. TCRdb used MiXCR to reprocess the multiplex PCR reads, holding one entry per CDR3 protein. The data hold under 150,000 distinct CDR3 sequences, with roughly 70% observed a single time. Material: lung tumor tissue. The receptors derive from a man aged 55 to 70 with small cell lung cancer.

This clonotype was observed a handful of times. The junction and the germline gene differ at one end; a read error may be behind it. V is TRBV20-1 and J is TRBJ1-1, with D possibly being TRBD1 (5 bases). The germline V gene encodes CDR1 DFQATT and CDR2 SNEGSKA (reference sequence). The CDR3 has 12 residues. The CDR3 DNA reads as TGCAGTGCTAGGACAGACAACACCGAAGCTCTCTTT. It encodes CSARTDNTEALF.

About this clonotype itself: The junction does not match germline at one end; this may be a read error. The J gene is TRBJ2-3, the V gene TRBV11-2; 10 bases match TRBD1. This CDR3 contains 16 residues. The germline gives CDR1 SGHAT, CDR2 FQNNGV. This CDR3 is CASSLFGTGVGDMQYF. For the CDR3, the DNA is TGTGCCAGCAGTTTGTTCGGGACAGGGGTGGGAGATATGCAGTATTTT.

J is TRBJ2-7 and V is TRBV11-2; no firm D call. This CDR3 has 14 residues. CDR1 is SGHAT and CDR2 is FQNNGV in the germline V gene. Trimming took off 11 bases at V and 3 bases at J, with 20 bases between the two ends. CDR3 in amino acids: CACSLDRTGYEQYV. The CDR3 region has the DNA TGTGCCTGTAGCTTAGATCGCACTGGCTACGAGCAGTACGTC.